Listed here are 29 T cell receptor beta chains from one sample, sequenced in a study of blood T cell repertoires in COVID-19. Some clones are missing from TCRdb's copy, which holds only in-frame ones; the method was immunoSEQ multiplex PCR. The sample includes a few hundred thousand clones, 88% of them seen just once. The sequenced sample was PBMCs or T cells enriched from blood (not recorded which). Every receptor here comes from a woman aged 25-40 years who had recovered from COVID-19.

The CDR3 here is CASSPPSGSGTGELFF. CDR3 sequence (DNA): TGTGCCAGCAGCCCACCCAGCGGGAGTGGGACCGGGGAGCTGTTTTTT. V usage is TRBV9 and J usage is TRBJ2-2, with 8 bases fitting TRBD2. In germline, CDR1 is SGDLS, CDR2 YYNGEE. The V and J ends lost 4 bases and 5 bases, in that order; junction bases with no gene match: 10. The CDR3 consists of 16 residues.

V and J are TRBV27 and TRBJ1-2, with a tentative D call TRBD1 (6 bases). From germline, CDR1 is MNHEY and CDR2 SMNVEV (reference sequence). This CDR3 spans 17 amino acids. V was clipped by 1 base and J by 5 bases, with 20 bases between them. CDR3 sequence: CASSLFQGSPGGYGYTF. DNA for the CDR3: TGTGCCAGCAGTTTATTCCAGGGGTCACCGGGGGGGTATGGCTACACCTTC.

V and J are TRBV7-8 and TRBJ2-3; 13 bases fit TRBD2. Germline V lookup: CDR1 SGHVS, CDR2 FQNEAQ. The CDR3 loop spans 16 amino acids. V was pared by 4 bases and J by 1 base, with 2 bases of the junction left unmatched. CDR3 loop: CASSSGLAGGTDTQYF. CDR3 bases: TGTGCCAGCAGCTCAGGACTAGCGGGGGGCACAGATACGCAGTATTTT.

The rearrangement joins TRBV9 to TRBJ2-6; D is perhaps TRBD1 (8 bases). This CDR3 comprises 17 residues. Trimming pared 3 bases from V and 0 bases from J, leaving 13 bases between. Germline CDR1 is SGDLS and CDR2 is YYNGEE. CDR3 sequence: CASSATGGGSGANVLTF. The CDR3 region has the DNA TGTGCCAGCAGCGCCACAGGGGGGGGCTCTGGGGCCAACGTCCTGACTTTC.

J is TRBJ1-1 and V is TRBV30, with D perhaps matching TRBD1 (6 bases). Between the trimmed V and J ends, which lost 1 base and 0 bases, there was a span of 12 bases. The length of the CDR3 is 15 residues. Germline loops: CDR1 GTSNPN, CDR2 SVGIG (reference sequence). This chain's CDR3 is CAWSASGHLNTEAFF. CDR3 DNA: TGTGCCTGGAGTGCTTCGGGACACCTGAACACTGAAGCTTTCTTT.

The gene calls are TRBV3-1 (or the pseudogene TRBV3-2) and TRBJ2-5; D may be TRBD1 (5 bases). This CDR3 has 14 amino acids. V lost 5 bases to trimming and J lost 5 bases, with 15 bases between them. Germline values: CDR1 LGHDT, CDR2 YNNKEL (reference sequence). The CDR3 bases are TGTGCCAGCAGCAGGGGTCAGGGTCCGGAGACCCAGTACTTC. Translating it yields CASSRGQGPETQYF.

The gene calls are TRBV30 and TRBJ2-3, with 13 bases aligning to TRBD2. CDR1 is GTSNPN, CDR2 SVGIG, per germline (reference sequence). Trimming cost V 4 bases and J 0 bases; bases outside gene matches: 10. The CDR3 spans 18 residues. The CDR3 DNA reads TGTGCCTGGAATGGACTAGCGGGGGTGTGGAGGAGCACAGATACGCAGTATTTT. Its protein is CAWNGLAGVWRSTDTQYF.

The chain has TRBV21-1 and TRBJ1-2. TRBV21-1 is recorded as a pseudogene. CDR3 length: 16 amino acids. CDR3 loop: CASRGGRAPANYGYTF. Written as DNA, the CDR3 is TGTGCCAGCAGGGGGGGGCGGGCCCCAGCTAACTATGGCTACACCTTC.

CDR3: CASSPGGSNEQFF. CDR3 in DNA: TGTGCCAGCAGTCCCGGAGGGAGTAATGAGCAGTTCTTC. The rearrangement uses TRBV27 and TRBJ2-1; D may be TRBD2 (6 bases). This CDR3 is 13 amino acids long. Germline V lookup: CDR1 MNHEY, CDR2 SMNVEV (reference sequence). V shed 5 bases and J shed 7 bases, with 12 bases lying between them.

The chain carries TRBV11-3 and TRBJ2-3, with 13 bases matching TRBD2. CDR1 and CDR2 (germline): SGHNT, YENEEA. There are 19 residues in the CDR3. V dropped 3 bases and J dropped 0; count of bases not matched to a gene: 9. This CDR3 is CASSFSLGLAGISTDTQYF. The CDR3 bases are TGTGCCAGCAGCTTCTCACTGGGACTAGCGGGGATCAGCACAGATACGCAGTATTTT.

J is TRBJ2-3 and V is TRBV5-4, with TRBD2 identical over 9 bases. With V trimmed by 1 base and J by 4 bases, 4 bases remained unmatched. The CDR3 is 15 amino acids. Germline V CDR1 and CDR2: SGHNT, YYREEE (reference sequence). CDR3 in DNA: TGTGCCAGCAGCTTGAGTAGCGGGAGCTCAGATACGCAGTATTTT. It yields the protein CASSLSSGSSDTQYF.

The chain carries TRBV27 and TRBJ2-4, with unresolved D. Germline CDR1 MNHEY, CDR2 SMNVEV (reference sequence). The CDR3 consists of 15 residues. Trimming shortened V by 6 bases and J by 8 bases, and 20 bases separated the two germline ends. The CDR3: CASSPQPASRDIQYF. The CDR3 nucleotides are TGTGCCAGCAGCCCCCAGCCAGCGTCCCGAGACATTCAGTACTTC.

The chain is built from TRBV25-1 and TRBJ1-1; 11 bases are shared with TRBD1. Germline CDR1 is MGHDK and CDR2 is SYGVNS. With V trimmed by 2 bases and J by 5 bases, 1 base remained unmatched. The CDR3 is 14 amino acids. CDR3 bases: TGTGCCAGCAGTGAAGGACAGGGGGCAACTGAAGCTTTCTTT. It codes for CASSEGQGATEAFF.

V is TRBV11-3 and J is TRBJ1-1; D is perhaps TRBD1 (6 bases). V was cut by 8 bases and J by 1 base, with 11 bases left in between. The CDR3 runs to 13 residues. Germline V gives CDR1 SGHNT, CDR2 YENEEA. CDR3 protein: CASLGAGNTEAFF. The CDR3, as DNA: TGTGCCAGCCTGGGGGCTGGGAACACTGAAGCTTTCTTT.

The rearrangement links TRBV4-1 to TRBJ1-4; a possible D gene is TRBD1 (6 bases). The CDR3 length is 20 residues. The V and J ends lost 0 bases and 6 bases respectively, with 26 bases between them. Germline V gene sequence: CDR1 MGHRA, CDR2 YSYEKL. CDR3 loop: CASSQESRDTRVGRDEKLFF. CDR3 nucleotide sequence: TGCGCCAGCAGCCAAGAAAGCCGGGACACCAGAGTGGGGCGAGATGAAAAACTGTTTTTT.

The rearrangement links TRBV7-9 to TRBJ1-5, with D possibly matching TRBD1 (6 bases). Trimming shortened V by 5 bases and J by 5 bases, and 10 bases separated the two germline ends. CDR1 is SEHNR and CDR2 is FQNEAQ in the germline V gene (reference sequence). The CDR3 covers 13 residues. In DNA form, the CDR3 reads TGTGCCAGCAGCAAGGACAGCGATCAGCCCCAGCATTTT. This codes for CASSKDSDQPQHF.

The rearrangement uses TRBV4-1 and TRBJ2-1; no firm D call. CDR1 is MGHRA and CDR2 is YSYEKL in the germline V gene. The CDR3 sequence is 12 residues long. The V end lost 2 bases, the J end lost 7 bases, and 6 bases lay between the germline ends. The CDR3: CASSQSRNEQFF. The CDR3 DNA reads as TGCGCCAGCAGCCAATCTAGGAATGAGCAGTTCTTC.

J is TRBJ1-2 and V is TRBV19; D uncertain. Trimming cost V 0 bases and J 6 bases, with 17 bases left between them. Germline V gene data show CDR1 as LNHDA and CDR2 as SQIVND (reference sequence). CDR3 size: 16 residues. The CDR3 sequence is CASSIDPLSPGHGYTF. CDR3 bases: TGTGCCAGTAGTATAGATCCCCTAAGCCCGGGTCATGGCTACACCTTC. Full variable domain (rest looked up from reference TRBV19 and TRBJ1-2): DGGITQSPKYLFRKEGQNVTLSCEQNLNHDAMYWYRQDPGQGLRLIYYSQIVNDFQKGDIAEGYSVSREKKESFPLTVTSAQKNPTAFYLCASSIDPLSPGHGYTFGSGTRLTVV.

This clone occurred once. This chain connects TRBV24-1 to TRBJ2-2; 9 nucleotides match TRBD1. Germline trimming cut 0 bases from V and 4 bases from J; bases unmatched to any gene: 2. The CDR3 contains 16 residues. CDR1 and CDR2 (germline): KGHDR, SFDVKD. As DNA, the CDR3 is TGTGCCACCAGTGATTTGGGGACAGGGACCACCGGGGAGCTGTTTTTT. Its translation: CATSDLGTGTTGELFF.

This chain uses TRBV20-1 with TRBJ1-1, with no clear D. V dropped 8 bases and J dropped 2 bases, with 9 bases sitting between them. This CDR3 region has 11 residues. CDR1 and CDR2 (germline): DFQATT, SNEGSKA (reference sequence). DNA for the CDR3: TGCAGTTCAGTTGATAACACTGAAGCTTTCTTT. It is translated as CSSVDNTEAFF.

The chain joins TRBV5-8 to TRBJ1-1; 8 positions match TRBD1. The CDR3 is made up of 15 amino acids. V was pared by 4 bases and J by 2 bases, with 7 bases of the junction left unmatched. Germline V CDR1 and CDR2: SGHTS, YDEGEE. The chain's CDR3 is CASSPWTGLNTEAFF. Here the CDR3 DNA reads TGTGCCAGCAGCCCTTGGACAGGGCTAAACACTGAAGCTTTCTTT.

The chain carries TRBV15 and TRBJ2-5, with 11 nucleotides matching TRBD2. V gave up 1 base and J gave up 3 bases; unmatched junction bases: 4. CDR3 size: 16 residues. Per the germline V gene, CDR1 is LNHNV and CDR2 is YYDKDF (reference sequence). The CDR3 reads CATSRALAGGKETQYF. In DNA form, the CDR3 reads TGTGCCACCAGCAGAGCGCTAGCGGGAGGAAAAGAGACCCAGTACTTC.

The rearrangement links TRBV6-5 to TRBJ2-1, with TRBD2 as a possible D gene (5 bases). This CDR3 region has 13 residues. Germline CDR1 is MNHEY and CDR2 is SVGAGI. Deletions cut 7 bases from V and 7 bases from J, with 14 bases between. CDR3 bases: TGTGCCAGCACCCGGGAACTCTTGAATGAGCAGTTCTTC. This gives the protein CASTRELLNEQFF.

The gene calls are TRBV28 and TRBJ1-5; TRBD1 is a possible D gene (6 bases). The CDR3 is 13 amino acids. Germline CDR1 is MDHEN and CDR2 is SYDVKM. V dropped 6 bases and J dropped 7 bases, with 13 bases sitting between them. The CDR3 loop reads CASRSRGGQPQHF. The DNA for the CDR3 is TGTGCCAGCAGGTCCAGGGGTGGACAGCCCCAGCATTTT.

The genes are TRBV5-5 and TRBJ1-1; maybe TRBD1 (6 bases). Trimming cost V 4 bases and J 3 bases, with 16 bases left between them. The CDR3 spans 15 residues. Germline V CDR1 and CDR2: SGHKS, YYEKEE (reference sequence). The CDR3 DNA follows: TGTGCCAGCAGCCCACCTGGACAGCATTACACTGAAGCTTTCTTT. Translated: CASSPPGQHYTEAFF.

This clone was recorded a few times. The chain combines TRBV15 with TRBJ2-7, with a weak D call TRBD2 (7 bases). The CDR3 has 15 amino acids. Germline CDR1 is LNHNV and CDR2 is YYDKDF (reference sequence). The V end lost 0 bases, the J end lost 5 bases, and 14 bases lay between the germline ends. This CDR3 is CATSRDWGGGNEQYF. For the CDR3, the DNA is TGTGCCACCAGCAGAGATTGGGGGGGCGGCAACGAGCAGTACTTC.

A remark on this clone: Other DNA variants within this sample encode the same CDR3. This rearrangement joins TRBV27 to TRBJ2-7; a possible D gene is TRBD2 (6 bases). Germline-derived CDR1 and CDR2 are MNHEY and SMNVEV (reference sequence). This CDR3 is 14 amino acids long. V lost 3 bases to trimming and J lost 3 bases, with 12 bases between them. The CDR3 region has the DNA TGTGCCAGCAGTTTTTTGGCGGGGAGCTACGAGCAGTACTTC. This encodes CASSFLAGSYEQYF.

The chain recombines TRBV28 with TRBJ1-2, with unresolved D. The CDR3 covers 11 residues. Germline V lookup: CDR1 MDHEN, CDR2 SYDVKM. V dropped 5 bases and J dropped 4 bases, with 5 bases sitting between them. Here the CDR3 reads CASSMAYGYTF. As DNA, the CDR3 is TGTGCCAGCAGTATGGCCTATGGCTACACCTTC.

V and J are TRBV7-6 and TRBJ2-2, with TRBD2 as a possible D gene (5 bases). Trimming removed 4 bases at V and 5 bases at J, with 11 bases between. The CDR3 consists of 14 residues. From germline, CDR1 is SGHVS and CDR2 FNYEAQ. The CDR3 coding sequence is TGTGCCAGCAGCTCCGAAGGAGGAACCGGGGAGCTGTTTTTT. It yields the protein CASSSEGGTGELFF. Filled out from reference TRBV7-6 and TRBJ2-2, the complete variable domain reads GAGVSQSPRYKVTKRGQDVALRCDPISGHVSLYWYRQALGQGPEFLTYFNYEAQQDKSGLPNDRFSAERPEGSISTLTIQRTEQRDSAMYRCASSSEGGTGELFFGEGSRLTVL.